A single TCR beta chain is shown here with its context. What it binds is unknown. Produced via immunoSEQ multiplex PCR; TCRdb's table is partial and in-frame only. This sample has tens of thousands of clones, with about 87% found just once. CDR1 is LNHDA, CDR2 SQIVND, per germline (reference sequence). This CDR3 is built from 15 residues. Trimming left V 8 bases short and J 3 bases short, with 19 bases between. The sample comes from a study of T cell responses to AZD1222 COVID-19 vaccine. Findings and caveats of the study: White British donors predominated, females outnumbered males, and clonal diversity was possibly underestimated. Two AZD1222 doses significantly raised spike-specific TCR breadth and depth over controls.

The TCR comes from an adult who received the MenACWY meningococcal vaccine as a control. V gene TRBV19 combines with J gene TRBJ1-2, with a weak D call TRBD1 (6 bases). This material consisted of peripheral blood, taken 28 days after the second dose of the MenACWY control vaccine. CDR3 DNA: TGTGCCAGTCGCTGGCGGGGGGGCGAGGACTATGGCTACACCTTC. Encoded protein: CASRWRGGEDYGYTF.